These 25 T cell receptor beta chains were sequenced from one sample in a study of cytomegalovirus exposure and HLA in healthy donors. PCR amplification relied on 60 Vbeta primers (plus 13 Jbeta primers). This table comes from immunoSEQ multiplex PCR, and its TCRdb copy is limited to in-frame clones, with some not included. The sample contains 150,000 to 200,000 clones, roughly 83% of which appear only once. Sequenced material: PBMCs. These receptors were taken from a boy younger than 18 in good health and CMV-seronegative.

The V and J genes are TRBV30 and TRBJ2-1; 8 bases are shared with TRBD1. The CDR3 extends over 12 amino acids. The germline V gene encodes CDR1 GTSNPN and CDR2 SVGIG (reference sequence). J was trimmed by 8 bases and V by 4 bases; bases with no gene match: 4. The DNA for the CDR3 is TGTGCCTGGACTCAGGGGGCAGATGAGCAGTTCTTC. Translating gives CAWTQGADEQFF.

In its sample, this clone was seen a few times. CDR3 residues: CAWTQTSSGGPDTQYF. DNA for the CDR3: TGTGCCTGGACCCAGACTTCTAGCGGGGGGCCAGATACGCAGTATTTT. The V gene is TRBV30, the J gene TRBJ2-3; 11 positions match TRBD2. Trimming removed 4 bases from V and 4 bases from J; junction bases left unmatched: 10. In germline, CDR1 is GTSNPN, CDR2 SVGIG (reference sequence). This CDR3 spans 16 amino acids.

CDR3 loop: CASSVDRVSNSPLHF. The CDR3 nucleotides are TGTGCCAGCAGCGTAGACAGGGTTTCCAATTCACCCCTCCACTTT. The chain carries TRBV9 and TRBJ1-6, with TRBD1 as a possible D gene (6 bases). The germline CDR1 and CDR2 sequences are SGDLS and YYNGEE. Trimming removed 0 bases at V and 7 bases at J, with 11 bases between. The CDR3 spans 15 residues.

This sequence joins TRBV14 and TRBJ1-5; the D gene is possibly TRBD1 (5 bases). Trimming left V 2 bases short and J 12 bases short, with 14 bases between. Germline V gene sequence: CDR1 SGHDN, CDR2 FVKESK. The CDR3 is 13 amino acids. The CDR3 DNA reads TGTGCCAGCAGCCAAAAACCGACGGGACTCCAGCATTTT. It translates to CASSQKPTGLQHF. Full variable domain (missing parts from reference TRBV14 and TRBJ1-5): EAGVTQFPSHSVIEKGQTVTLRCDPISGHDNLYWYRRVMGKEIKFLLHFVKESKQDESGMPNNRFLAERTGGTYSTLKVQPAELEDSGVYFCASSQKPTGLQHFGDGTRLSIL.

The J gene is TRBJ2-3, the V gene TRBV5-1; 8 bases fit TRBD1. CDR1 and CDR2 from the germline V gene are SGHRS and YFSETQ. The V segment lost 3 bases and the J segment 4 bases; nucleotides outside the gene matches: 10. This CDR3 is built from 16 residues. CDR3 amino acids: CASSSAGSGGADTQYF. In DNA form, the CDR3 reads TGCGCCAGCAGCTCGGCGGGATCAGGGGGCGCAGATACGCAGTATTTT.

The rearrangement joins TRBV4-3 to TRBJ2-1; TRBD2 agrees at 8 bases. The CDR3 runs to 15 residues. With V trimmed by 1 base and J by 4 bases, 3 bases remained unmatched. Germline assignment: CDR1 LGHNA and CDR2 YSLEER. CDR3 in amino acids: CASSQAGGSYNEQFF. In nucleotides, the CDR3 is TGCGCCAGCAGCCAAGCGGGGGGGTCTTACAATGAGCAGTTCTTC.

V and J are TRBV6-1 and TRBJ1-5, with D hard to call. There are 11 residues in the CDR3. V was clipped by 5 bases and J by 4 bases, with 3 bases between them. CDR1 and CDR2 from the germline V gene are MNHNS and SASEGT. The CDR3 DNA sequence: TGTGCCAGCAGTACAAATCAGCCCCAGCATTTT. The encoded protein is CASSTNQPQHF.

The V gene is TRBV6-1, the J gene TRBJ1-2; TRBD1 is a possible D gene (6 bases). Germline CDR1 MNHNS, CDR2 SASEGT. The CDR3 has 12 residues. Trimming stripped 2 bases from V and 6 bases from J, with 7 bases between. CDR3 region: CASSEQGNGYTF. CDR3 bases: TGTGCCAGCAGTGAACAGGGGAATGGCTACACCTTC.

The V gene is TRBV9, the J gene TRBJ2-5; 10 nucleotides agree with TRBD1. V shed 3 bases, J shed 5 bases, and the junction held 7 bases outside the gene matches. The CDR3 contains 15 residues. Germline V gives CDR1 SGDLS, CDR2 YYNGEE. The CDR3 DNA sequence: TGTGCCAGCAGCGCCGGGACAGGGGTACGCGAGACCCAGTACTTC. It specifies CASSAGTGVRETQYF. The full variable domain, with the rest looked up from reference TRBV9 and TRBJ2-5, is DSGVTQTPKHLITATGQRVTLRCSPRSGDLSVYWYQQSLDQGLQFLIQYYNGEERAKGNILERFSAQQFPDLHSELNLSSLELGDSALYFCASSAGTGVRETQYFGPGTRLLVL.

CDR3 nucleotide sequence: TGTGCCAGTAGTATCGGGCGGGGACACCAAGAGACCCAGTACTTC. Protein sequence: CASSIGRGHQETQYF. The V and J genes are TRBV19 and TRBJ2-5; tentative D call: TRBD2 (6 bases). V was pared by 3 bases and J by 0 bases, with 11 bases between. Germline V gives CDR1 LNHDA, CDR2 SQIVND (reference sequence). The CDR3 runs to 15 residues.

The CDR3 sequence: CANQGHPNTGELFF. The CDR3 DNA sequence: TGTGCCAACCAGGGACACCCGAACACCGGGGAGCTGTTTTTT. The rearrangement uses TRBV2 and TRBJ2-2; tentative D call: TRBD1 (6 bases). V shed 10 bases and J shed 0 bases, with 12 bases lying between them. Germline V gene sequence: CDR1 SNHLY, CDR2 FYNNEI. The CDR3 is 14 residues long.

This chain links TRBV4-2 with TRBJ2-7; D not certain. Germline lookup yields CDR1 LGHNA and CDR2 YNFKEQ. Trimming pared 0 bases from V and 9 bases from J, leaving 9 bases between. The CDR3 runs to 12 residues. The CDR3 sequence: CASSQDLWLQYF. The CDR3 DNA is TGTGCCAGCAGCCAAGATTTGTGGCTGCAGTACTTC.

This chain uses TRBV7-9 with TRBJ2-1; a weak D match, TRBD2 (5 bases). V lost 8 bases and J lost 4, with 15 bases in between. The CDR3 consists of 14 residues. Germline V gene data show CDR1 as SEHNR and CDR2 as FQNEAQ (reference sequence). The CDR3 loop reads CASSSTRGYNEQFF. CDR3 sequence (DNA): TGTGCCAGCTCGAGCACCCGGGGATACAATGAGCAGTTCTTC.

The chain employs TRBV6-5 and TRBJ1-2; D perhaps matches TRBD1 (5 bases). This CDR3 contains 14 residues. Germline assignment: CDR1 MNHEY and CDR2 SVGAGI. Trimming pared 7 bases from V and 8 bases from J, leaving 20 bases between. The CDR3 loop is CASTPAGDFDGYTF. In DNA, the CDR3 is TGTGCCAGCACCCCAGCGGGGGACTTCGACGGCTACACCTTC.

V and J are TRBV9 and TRBJ1-2; a weak D match, TRBD1 (6 bases). The CDR3 runs 14 residues. The germline gives CDR1 SGDLS, CDR2 YYNGEE. V lost 4 bases, J lost 4 bases, and 14 bases lay in between. The CDR3 loop is CASSPKTGIYGYTF. Written as DNA, the CDR3 is TGTGCCAGCAGCCCTAAAACAGGGATCTATGGCTACACCTTC.

J is TRBJ1-5 and V is TRBV6-5; D gene unclear. Germline CDR1 is MNHEY and CDR2 is SVGAGI. The CDR3 covers 14 residues. Trimming took off 5 bases at V and 2 bases at J, with 10 bases between the two ends. CDR3 in amino acids: CASSKARGNQPQHF. CDR3 DNA: TGTGCCAGCAGTAAGGCGAGGGGCAATCAGCCCCAGCATTTT.

The chain uses TRBV9 and TRBJ2-7; TRBD2 matches 10 bases. V lost 4 bases, J lost 1 base, and 2 bases stayed unmatched. The CDR3 runs 14 residues. Germline V gene sequence: CDR1 SGDLS, CDR2 YYNGEE. CDR3 protein: CASSSGGGSYEQYF. The CDR3, as DNA: TGTGCCAGCAGCAGCGGGGGGGGGTCCTACGAGCAGTACTTC.

This chain joins TRBV27 and TRBJ2-2; D gene uncertain. This CDR3 is built from 15 residues. V was pared by 2 bases and J by 2 bases, with 9 bases between. From germline, CDR1 is MNHEY and CDR2 SMNVEV (reference sequence). CDR3 in DNA: TGTGCCAGCAGTTTAATTGGCCAAAACACCGGGGAGCTGTTTTTT. Protein sequence: CASSLIGQNTGELFF.

The gene calls are TRBV5-1 and TRBJ1-2; a weak D match, TRBD1 (6 bases). Germline V lookup: CDR1 SGHRS, CDR2 YFSETQ. Trimming stripped 7 bases from V and 6 bases from J, with 7 bases between. The CDR3 has 10 residues. The CDR3 coding sequence is TGCGCCAGCCAGGGGAATGGCTACACCTTC. It specifies CASQGNGYTF.

The chain employs TRBV19 and TRBJ2-6, with D hard to call. V gave up 6 bases and J gave up 4 bases, with 16 bases separating them. Germline values: CDR1 LNHDA, CDR2 SQIVND (reference sequence). CDR3 size: 16 residues. CDR3: CASRTTMGSGANVLTF. CDR3 coding DNA: TGTGCCAGTAGGACAACGATGGGCTCCGGGGCCAACGTCCTGACTTTC.

This chain joins TRBV5-4 and TRBJ2-5, with 11 bases that match TRBD2. The CDR3 runs 16 residues. With 4 bases clipped from V and 2 bases from J, the junction kept 7 bases outside the gene matches. The germline gives CDR1 SGHNT, CDR2 YYREEE (reference sequence). The CDR3 sequence: CASSLRLAGSQETQYF. CDR3 coding DNA: TGTGCCAGCAGCCTTAGACTAGCGGGGTCACAAGAGACCCAGTACTTC. Together with reference TRBV5-4 and TRBJ2-5, the CDR3 gives the full variable domain: ETGVTQSPTHLIKTRGQQVTLRCSSQSGHNTVSWYQQALGQGPQFIFQYYREEENGRGNFPPRFSGLQFPNYSSELNVNALELDDSALYLCASSLRLAGSQETQYFGPGTRLLVL.

There are a few counts of this clone. This chain uses TRBV2 with TRBJ2-1, with D possibly matching TRBD1 (6 bases). CDR3 size: 13 residues. Trimming removed 7 bases from V and 4 bases from J, with 11 bases in between. CDR1 is SNHLY, CDR2 FYNNEI, per germline. CDR3: CASKQGGYNEQFF. Here the CDR3 DNA reads TGTGCCAGCAAACAGGGCGGGTACAATGAGCAGTTCTTC.

This sequence joins TRBV9 and TRBJ2-3; D is uncertain. Trimming shortened V by 2 bases and J by 1 base, and 5 bases separated the two germline ends. CDR3 size: 13 residues. CDR1 is SGDLS, CDR2 YYNGEE, per germline. This chain's CDR3 is CASSVTRTDTQYF. The CDR3 DNA follows: TGTGCCAGCAGCGTCACACGCACAGATACGCAGTATTTT.

The chain links TRBV19 to TRBJ1-2, with D unresolved. The CDR3 covers 13 residues. Germline V gene data show CDR1 as LNHDA and CDR2 as SQIVND (reference sequence). V was cut by 4 bases and J by 2 bases, with 8 bases left in between. This CDR3 reads CASSTPVNYGYTF. Here the CDR3 DNA reads TGTGCCAGTAGTACACCAGTCAACTATGGCTACACCTTC.

The chain uses TRBV21-1 and TRBJ1-3. TRBV21-1 constitutes a pseudogene. The CDR3 consists of 15 residues. The CDR3: CASSKSEVPGNTIYF. CDR3 nucleotides: TGTGCCAGCAGCAAATCTGAGGTGCCAGGAAACACCATATATTTT.